The clone carrying this T cell receptor beta chain came up once. Its target is unknown. The sample belongs to a study of shared clonotypes between healthy human individuals. Overall study: The plates for each donor numbered three CD4 naive, three CD4 memory, two CD8 naive and one CD8 memory.

Naivety among CD8 cells was defined by CD45RO negativity and positive CCR7 selection, thereby excluding terminally differentiated effector memory CD45RA+ cells. The healthy adult donors were HIV-negative and reported no recent acute infections or vaccinations. Study-wide points: When compared with the clonotypes that were shared by all four sorted-subset donors, the non-shared clonotypes turned out to have lower generation probabilities. The sharing of about 5% of naive CD4 clonotypes was seen across a handful of donors.

CDR1 SGHDT and CDR2 YYEEEE come from the germline V gene. Trimming took 3 bases from V and 5 from J; bases not matched to a gene: 7. The CDR3 is 14 residues long. Libraries were prepared by immunoSEQ multiplex PCR; TCRdb keeps only in-frame clonotypes and omits some of them. The sample includes about 2.2 million clones, about 94% seen only once; the top ten take roughly 1.7%. This TCR came from a man aged 18 to 29 in good health. Some clones in this sample may be carry-over from other donors' samples. This chain connects TRBV5-6 to TRBJ1-1, with 7 positions matching TRBD1. Sequencing was performed on naive CD8+ T cells from PBMCs. CDR3 residues: CASSWGGGATEAFF. The CDR3 nucleotides read TGTGCCAGCAGCTGGGGAGGGGGCGCGACTGAAGCTTTCTTT.